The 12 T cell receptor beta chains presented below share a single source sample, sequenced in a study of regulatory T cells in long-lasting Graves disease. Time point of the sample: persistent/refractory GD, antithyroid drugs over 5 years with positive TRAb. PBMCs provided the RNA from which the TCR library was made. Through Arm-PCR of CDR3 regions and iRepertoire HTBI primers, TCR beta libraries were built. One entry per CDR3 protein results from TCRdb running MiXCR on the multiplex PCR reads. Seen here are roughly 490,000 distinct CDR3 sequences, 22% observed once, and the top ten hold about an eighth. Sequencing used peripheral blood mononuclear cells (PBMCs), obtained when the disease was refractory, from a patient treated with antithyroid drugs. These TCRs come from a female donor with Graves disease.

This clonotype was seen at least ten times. CDR3 protein: CASSYGKAGRGNYEQYF. The CDR3 coding sequence is TGTGCCAGCAGTTATGGTAAGGCGGGTCGTGGGAACTACGAGCAGTACTTC. V is TRBV6-5 and J is TRBJ2-7, with a possible D match to TRBD2 (5 bases). The CDR3 length is 17 residues. Germline CDR1 is MNHEY and CDR2 is SVGAGI. V was trimmed by 3 bases and J by 3 bases, leaving 21 bases between them.

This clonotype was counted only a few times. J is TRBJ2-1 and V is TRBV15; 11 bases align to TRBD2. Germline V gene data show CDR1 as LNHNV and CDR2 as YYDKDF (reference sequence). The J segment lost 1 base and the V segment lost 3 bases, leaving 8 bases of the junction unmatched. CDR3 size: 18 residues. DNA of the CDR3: TGTGCCACCAGCAGGGATCTTAGCGGGGGGGGTTCCTACAATGAGCAGTTCTTC. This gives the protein CATSRDLSGGGSYNEQFF.

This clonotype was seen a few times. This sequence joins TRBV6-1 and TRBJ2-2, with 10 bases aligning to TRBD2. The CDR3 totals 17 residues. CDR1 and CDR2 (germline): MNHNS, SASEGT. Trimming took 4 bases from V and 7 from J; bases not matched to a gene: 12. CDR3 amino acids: CASSAIPGLAMVGELFF. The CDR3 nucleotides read TGTGCCAGCAGTGCTATTCCGGGACTAGCGATGGTCGGGGAGCTGTTTTTT.

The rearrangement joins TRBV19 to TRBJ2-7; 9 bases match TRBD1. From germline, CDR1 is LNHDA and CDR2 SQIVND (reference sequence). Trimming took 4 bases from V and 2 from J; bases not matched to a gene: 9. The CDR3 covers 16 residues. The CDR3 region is CASSTHSGTGTYEQYF. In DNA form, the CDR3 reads TGTGCCAGTAGTACCCATTCCGGGACAGGGACCTACGAGCAGTACTTC.

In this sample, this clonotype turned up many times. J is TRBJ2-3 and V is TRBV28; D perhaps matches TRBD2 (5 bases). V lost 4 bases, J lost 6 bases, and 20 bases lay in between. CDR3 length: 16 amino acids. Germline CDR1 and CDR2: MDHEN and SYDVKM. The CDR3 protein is CASSSIGLSTGDTQYF. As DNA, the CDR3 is TGTGCCAGCAGTTCGATCGGACTTTCTACTGGGGATACGCAGTATTTT.

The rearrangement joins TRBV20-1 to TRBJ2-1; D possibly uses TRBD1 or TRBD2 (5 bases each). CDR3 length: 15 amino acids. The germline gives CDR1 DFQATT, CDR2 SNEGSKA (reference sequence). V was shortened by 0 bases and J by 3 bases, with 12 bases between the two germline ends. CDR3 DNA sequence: TGCAGTGCTAGAGATCCCGGGGCAGTCTACAATGAGCAGTTCTTC. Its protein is CSARDPGAVYNEQFF.

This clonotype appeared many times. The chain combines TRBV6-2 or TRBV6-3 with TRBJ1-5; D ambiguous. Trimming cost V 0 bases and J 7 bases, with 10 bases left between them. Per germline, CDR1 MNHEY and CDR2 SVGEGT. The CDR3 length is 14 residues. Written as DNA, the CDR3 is TGTGCCAGCAGTTACTCTTGGGCAGACCAGCCCCAGCATTTT. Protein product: CASSYSWADQPQHF.

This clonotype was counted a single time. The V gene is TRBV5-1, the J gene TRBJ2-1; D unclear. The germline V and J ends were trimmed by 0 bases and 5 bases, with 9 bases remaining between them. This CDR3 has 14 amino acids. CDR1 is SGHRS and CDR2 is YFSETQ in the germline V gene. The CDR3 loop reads CASSLGQLDNEQFF. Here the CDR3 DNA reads TGCGCCAGCAGCTTGGGGCAACTTGACAATGAGCAGTTCTTC.

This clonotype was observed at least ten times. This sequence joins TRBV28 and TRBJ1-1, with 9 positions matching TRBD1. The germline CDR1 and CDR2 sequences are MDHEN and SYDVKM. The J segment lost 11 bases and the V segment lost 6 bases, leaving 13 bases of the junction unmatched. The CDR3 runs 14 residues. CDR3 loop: CASRTPGQGGGAFF. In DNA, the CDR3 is TGTGCCAGCAGAACCCCGGGACAGGGTGGGGGGGCTTTCTTT.

This chain's CDR3 is CAGSLAGGESGELFF. Here the CDR3 DNA reads TGTGCCGGATCACTAGCGGGAGGGGAGTCCGGGGAGCTGTTTTTT. The rearrangement uses TRBV2 and TRBJ2-2, with 13 bases fitting TRBD2. The CDR3 is 15 residues long. V was clipped by 11 bases and J by 6 bases; unmatched bases: 9. The germline CDR1 and CDR2 sequences are SNHLY and FYNNEI.

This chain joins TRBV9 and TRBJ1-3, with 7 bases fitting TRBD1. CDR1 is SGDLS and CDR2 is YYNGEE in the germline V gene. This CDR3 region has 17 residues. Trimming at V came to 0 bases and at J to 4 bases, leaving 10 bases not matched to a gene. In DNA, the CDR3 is TGTGCCAGCAGCGTAGTCCCCTTACAGGGGTCAGGAAACACCATATATTTT. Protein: CASSVVPLQGSGNTIYF.

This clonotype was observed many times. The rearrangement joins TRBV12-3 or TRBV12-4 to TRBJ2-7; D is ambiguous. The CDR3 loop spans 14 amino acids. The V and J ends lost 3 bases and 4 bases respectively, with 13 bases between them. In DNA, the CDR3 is TGTGCCAGCAGTTTGCGGAACAGTCAATACGAGCAGTACTTC. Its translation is CASSLRNSQYEQYF.